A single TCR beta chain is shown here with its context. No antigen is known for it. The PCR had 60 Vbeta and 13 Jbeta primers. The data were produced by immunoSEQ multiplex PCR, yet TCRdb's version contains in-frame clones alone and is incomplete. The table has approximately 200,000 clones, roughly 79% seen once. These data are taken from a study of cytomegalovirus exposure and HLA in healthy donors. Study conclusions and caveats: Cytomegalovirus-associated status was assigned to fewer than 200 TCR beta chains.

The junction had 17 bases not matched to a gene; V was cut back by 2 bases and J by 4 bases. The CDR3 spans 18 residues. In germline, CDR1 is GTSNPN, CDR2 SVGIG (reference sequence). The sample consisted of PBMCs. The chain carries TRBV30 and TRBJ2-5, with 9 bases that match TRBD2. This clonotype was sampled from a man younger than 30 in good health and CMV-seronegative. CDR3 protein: CAWSPPAAGGRFGETQYF. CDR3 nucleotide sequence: TGTGCCTGGAGTCCTCCAGCGGCGGGGGGGAGATTCGGAGAGACCCAGTACTTC. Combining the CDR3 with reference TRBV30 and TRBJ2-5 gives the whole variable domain SQTIHQWPATLVQPVGSPLSLECTVEGTSNPNLYWYRQAAGRGLQLLFYSVGIGQISSEVPQNLSASRPQDRQFILSSKKLLLSDSGFYLCAWSPPAAGGRFGETQYFGPGTRLLVL.